The TCR beta chain under discussion was sequenced for a study of control samples from healthy donors and cancer patients. Assay used: immunoSEQ multiplex PCR; TCRdb lists only in-frame clones, some missing. The sample holds tens of thousands of clones; more than 70% are singletons and the top ten take about 1.4%. Trimming shortened V by 0 bases and J by 0 bases, and 8 bases separated the two germline ends. The CDR3 contains 15 residues. CDR1 and CDR2 (germline): LGHNA, YNFKEQ. The rearrangement uses TRBV4-2 and TRBJ2-5; no clear D. The TCR comes from a man aged 35-49 years with colorectal cancer. Material for sequencing was PBMCs. DNA for the CDR3: TGTGCCAGCAGCCAAGATTGGACGGACCAAGAGACCCAGTACTTC. This encodes CASSQDWTDQETQYF.